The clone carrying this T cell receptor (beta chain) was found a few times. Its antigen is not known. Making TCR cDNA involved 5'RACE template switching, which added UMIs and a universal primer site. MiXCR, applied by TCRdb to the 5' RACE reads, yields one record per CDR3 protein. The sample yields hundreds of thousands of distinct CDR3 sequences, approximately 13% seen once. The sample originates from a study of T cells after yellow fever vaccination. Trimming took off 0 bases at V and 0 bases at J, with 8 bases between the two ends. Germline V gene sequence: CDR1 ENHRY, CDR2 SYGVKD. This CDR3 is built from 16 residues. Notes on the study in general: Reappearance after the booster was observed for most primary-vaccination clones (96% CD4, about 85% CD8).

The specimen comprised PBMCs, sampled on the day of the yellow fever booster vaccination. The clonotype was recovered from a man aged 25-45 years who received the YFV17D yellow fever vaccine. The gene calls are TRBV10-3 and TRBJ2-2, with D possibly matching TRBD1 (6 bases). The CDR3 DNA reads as TGTGCCATCAGTGAGTCGGACAGAGCGAACACCGGGGAGCTGTTTTTT. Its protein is CAISESDRANTGELFF.